Each of the 5 T cell receptor beta chains below was sequenced from the same sample in a study of OX40 agonist ivuxolimab in advanced cancers. Repertoires were generated with immunoSEQ multiplex PCR, while TCRdb's copy carries only in-frame clones and drops some. The table includes 60,000 to 75,000 clones, around 90% detected once. The starting material was CD4+ or CD8+ T cells sorted from blood, obtained in a trial of the OX40 agonist ivuxolimab. These TCRs come from an adult with an advanced solid tumor such as melanoma, head and neck, liver or kidney cancer.

The chain combines TRBV13 with TRBJ2-5, with D hard to call. In germline, CDR1 is PRHDT, CDR2 FYEKMQ (reference sequence). This CDR3 has 13 residues. V was pared by 3 bases and J by 5 bases, with 10 bases between. The CDR3 sequence is CASSLWESETQYF. In DNA form, the CDR3 reads TGTGCCAGCAGCTTGTGGGAATCGGAGACCCAGTACTTC. Together with reference TRBV13 and TRBJ2-5, the CDR3 gives the full variable domain: AAGVIQSPRHLIKEKRETATLKCYPIPRHDTVYWYQQGPGQDPQFLISFYEKMQSDKGSIPDRFSAQQFSDYHSELNMSSLELGDSALYFCASSLWESETQYFGPGTRLLVL.

This sequence joins TRBV30 and TRBJ1-2; 7 nucleotides agree with TRBD1. This CDR3 is 13 amino acids long. Trimming at V came to 4 bases and at J to 7 bases, leaving 9 bases not matched to a gene. Germline-derived CDR1 and CDR2 are GTSNPN and SVGIG (reference sequence). Here the CDR3 DNA reads TGTGCCTGGAAAGATGACAGGGAAATTGGCTACACCTTC. Its translation is CAWKDDREIGYTF. Filled out from reference TRBV30 and TRBJ1-2, the complete variable domain reads SQTIHQWPATLVQPVGSPLSLECTVEGTSNPNLYWYRQAAGRGLQLLFYSVGIGQISSEVPQNLSASRPQDRQFILSSKKLLLSDSGFYLCAWKDDREIGYTFGSGTRLTVV.

The chain combines TRBV10-3 with TRBJ2-1; 16 nucleotides match TRBD2. The V gene's germline CDR1 is ENHRY and CDR2 SYGVKD. V was clipped by 7 bases and J by 7 bases; unmatched bases: 10. This CDR3 contains 17 residues. The CDR3 region is CAINKGTSGGDRNEQFF. As DNA, the CDR3 is TGTGCCATCAATAAGGGGACTAGCGGGGGGGATAGGAATGAGCAGTTCTTC.

This chain connects TRBV29-1 to TRBJ1-2; the D is unclear. The length of the CDR3 is 14 residues. The germline V gene has CDR1 SQVTM and CDR2 ANQGSEA. V was pared by 2 bases and J by 5 bases, with 15 bases between. The CDR3 here is CSVESPTSRYGYTF. DNA of the CDR3: TGCAGCGTTGAATCCCCGACATCTAGGTATGGCTACACCTTC. Filled out from reference TRBV29-1 and TRBJ1-2, the complete variable domain reads SAVISQKPSRDICQRGTSLTIQCQVDSQVTMMFWYRQQPGQSLTLIATANQGSEATYESGFVIDKFPISRPNLTFSTLTVSNMSPEDSSIYLCSVESPTSRYGYTFGSGTRLTVV.

The J gene is TRBJ2-2, the V gene TRBV4-3, with 8 nucleotides matching TRBD1. V lost 1 base and J lost 3; bases outside the gene matches: 1. The CDR3 loop spans 15 amino acids. Germline V gene lookup returns CDR1 LGHNA and CDR2 YSLEER. CDR3 sequence (DNA): TGCGCCAGCAGCCAAGCAGGGGGCCACACCGGGGAGCTGTTTTTT. As protein: CASSQAGGHTGELFF.